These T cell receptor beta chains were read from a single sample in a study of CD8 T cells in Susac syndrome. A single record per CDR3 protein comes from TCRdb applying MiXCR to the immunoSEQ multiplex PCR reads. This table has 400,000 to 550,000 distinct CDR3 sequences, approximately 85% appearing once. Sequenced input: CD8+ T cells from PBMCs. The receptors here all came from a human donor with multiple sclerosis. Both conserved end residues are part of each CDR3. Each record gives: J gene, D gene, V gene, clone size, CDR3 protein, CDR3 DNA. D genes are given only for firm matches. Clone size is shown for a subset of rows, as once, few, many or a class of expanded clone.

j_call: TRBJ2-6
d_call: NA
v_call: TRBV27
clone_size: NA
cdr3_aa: CASTRPDFSGANVLTF
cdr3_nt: TGTGCCAGCACGCGGCCTGATTTCTCTGGGGCCAACGTCCTGACTTTC

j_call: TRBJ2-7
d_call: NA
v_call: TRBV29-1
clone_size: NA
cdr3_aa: CSVRASSSYEQYF
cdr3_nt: TGCAGCGTTAGGGCCTCTAGCTCCTACGAGCAGTACTTC

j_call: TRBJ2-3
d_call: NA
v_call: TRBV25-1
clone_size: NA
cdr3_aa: CASSESFAFRGDTQYF
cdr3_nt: TGTGCCAGCAGTGAATCCTTTGCCTTTAGGGGGGATACGCAGTATTTT

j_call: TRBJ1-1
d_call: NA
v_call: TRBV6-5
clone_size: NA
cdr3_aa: CASSYSSEGTEAFF
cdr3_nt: TGTGCCAGCAGTTACTCATCTGAGGGGACTGAAGCTTTCTTT

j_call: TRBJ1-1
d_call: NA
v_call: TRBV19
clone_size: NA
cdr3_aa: CASRRGMNTEAFF
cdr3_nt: TGTGCCAGTAGGAGGGGAATGAACACTGAAGCTTTCTTT

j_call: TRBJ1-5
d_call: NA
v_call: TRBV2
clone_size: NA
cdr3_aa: CASSEAEAAESNQPQHF
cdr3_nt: TGTGCCAGCAGTGAAGCGGAGGCAGCGGAGAGCAATCAGCCCCAGCATTTT

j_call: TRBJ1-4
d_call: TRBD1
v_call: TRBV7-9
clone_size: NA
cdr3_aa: CASSTTPGQSNEKLFF
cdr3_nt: TGTGCCAGCAGCACTACCCCGGGACAGTCCAATGAAAAACTGTTTTTT

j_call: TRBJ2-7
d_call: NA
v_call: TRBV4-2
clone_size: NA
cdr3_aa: CASSQDDSAYEQYF
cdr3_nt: TGTGCCAGCAGCCAAGATGACAGTGCCTACGAGCAGTACTTC

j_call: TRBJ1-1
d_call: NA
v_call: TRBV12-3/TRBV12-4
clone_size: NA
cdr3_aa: CASSFWDEDTEAFF
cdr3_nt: TGTGCCAGCAGTTTCTGGGACGAGGACACTGAAGCTTTCTTT

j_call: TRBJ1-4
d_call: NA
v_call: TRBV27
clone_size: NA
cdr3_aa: CASSFIGSQNEKLFF
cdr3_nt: TGTGCCAGCAGTTTTATCGGATCACAAAATGAAAAACTGTTTTTT

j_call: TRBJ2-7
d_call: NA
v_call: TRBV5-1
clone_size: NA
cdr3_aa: CASSIDPGHSYEQYF
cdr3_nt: TGCGCCAGCAGCATCGATCCAGGGCATTCCTACGAGCAGTACTTC

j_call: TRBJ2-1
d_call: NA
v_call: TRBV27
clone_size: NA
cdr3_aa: CASSTGVSYNEQFF
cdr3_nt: TGTGCCAGCAGTACGGGAGTGTCCTACAATGAGCAGTTCTTC

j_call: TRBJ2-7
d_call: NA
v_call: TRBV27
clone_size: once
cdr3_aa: CASRSPRYEQYF
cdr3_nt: TGTGCCAGCAGATCACCAAGATACGAGCAGTACTTC

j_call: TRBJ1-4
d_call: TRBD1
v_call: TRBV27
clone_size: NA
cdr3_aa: CASSLSGQGPNEKLFF
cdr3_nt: TGTGCCAGCAGTTTATCCGGACAGGGACCTAATGAAAAACTGTTTTTT

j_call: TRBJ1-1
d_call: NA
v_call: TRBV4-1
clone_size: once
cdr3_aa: CASSQEGETEAFF
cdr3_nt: TGCGCCAGCAGCCAAGAAGGGGAAACTGAAGCTTTCTTT

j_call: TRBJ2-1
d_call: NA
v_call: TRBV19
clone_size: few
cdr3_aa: CASSLGSDEQFF
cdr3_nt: TGTGCCAGTAGTTTAGGGTCTGATGAGCAGTTCTTC

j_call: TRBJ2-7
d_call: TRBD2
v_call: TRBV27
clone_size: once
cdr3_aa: CASGERGLAGVSEQYF
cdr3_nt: TGTGCCAGCGGGGAAAGGGGACTAGCGGGAGTGAGTGAGCAGTACTTC

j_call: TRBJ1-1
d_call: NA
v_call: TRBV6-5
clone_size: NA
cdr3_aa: CASSPQGPSATEAFF
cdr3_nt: TGTGCCAGCAGTCCTCAGGGACCCTCGGCCACTGAAGCTTTCTTT

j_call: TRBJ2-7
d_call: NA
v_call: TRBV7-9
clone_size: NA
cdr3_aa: CASSPSGVPYEQYF
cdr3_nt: TGTGCCAGCAGCCCTTCCGGGGTTCCCTACGAGCAGTACTTC

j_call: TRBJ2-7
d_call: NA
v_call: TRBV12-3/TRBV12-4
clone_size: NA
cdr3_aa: CASSLGLWEQYF
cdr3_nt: TGTGCCAGCAGTTTGGGGCTCTGGGAGCAGTACTTC

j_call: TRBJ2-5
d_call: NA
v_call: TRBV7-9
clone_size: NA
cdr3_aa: CASSLWAETQYF
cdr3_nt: TGTGCCAGCAGCTTATGGGCGGAGACCCAGTACTTC

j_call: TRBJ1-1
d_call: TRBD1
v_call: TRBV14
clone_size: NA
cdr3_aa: CASSRDRGVPSTEAFF
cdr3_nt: TGTGCCAGCAGCCGGGACAGAGGCGTCCCTAGCACTGAAGCTTTCTTT

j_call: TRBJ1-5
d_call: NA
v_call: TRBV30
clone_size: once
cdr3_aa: CAWSVDWGSNQPQHF
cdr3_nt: TGTGCCTGGAGTGTCGACTGGGGTAGCAATCAGCCCCAGCATTTT

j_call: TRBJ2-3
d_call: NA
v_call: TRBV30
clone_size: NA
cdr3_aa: CAWSVDSPDTQYF
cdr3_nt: TGTGCCTGGAGTGTAGATAGCCCAGATACGCAGTATTTT

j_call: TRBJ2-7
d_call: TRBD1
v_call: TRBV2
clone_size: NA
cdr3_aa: CASWTGSYEQYF
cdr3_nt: TGTGCCTCCTGGACAGGGTCCTACGAGCAGTACTTC

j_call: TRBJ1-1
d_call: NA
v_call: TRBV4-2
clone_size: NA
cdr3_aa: CASSHIGQLNTEAFF
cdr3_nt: TGTGCCAGCAGCCATATAGGACAACTGAACACTGAAGCTTTCTTT

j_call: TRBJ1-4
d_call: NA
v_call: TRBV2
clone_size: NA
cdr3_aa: CASRGRGRTTNEKLFF
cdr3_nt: TGTGCCAGCAGAGGGCGGGGCCGAACAACTAATGAAAAACTGTTTTTT

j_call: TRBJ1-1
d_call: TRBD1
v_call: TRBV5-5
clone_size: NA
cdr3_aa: CASDDRGNTEAFF
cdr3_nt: TGTGCCAGCGACGACAGGGGGAACACTGAAGCTTTCTTT

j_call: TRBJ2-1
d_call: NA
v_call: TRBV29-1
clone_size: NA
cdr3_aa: CSVELLDRDEINNEQFF
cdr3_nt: TGCAGCGTTGAACTGTTGGACCGGGACGAAATCAACAATGAGCAGTTCTTC

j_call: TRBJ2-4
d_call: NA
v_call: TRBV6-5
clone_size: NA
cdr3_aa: CASSYAELLAKNIQYF
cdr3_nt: TGTGCCAGCAGTTACGCAGAACTACTAGCCAAAAACATTCAGTACTTC

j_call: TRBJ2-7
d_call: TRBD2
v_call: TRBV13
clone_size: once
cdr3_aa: CASQARGLAERSEQYF
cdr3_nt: TGTGCCAGCCAAGCGAGGGGACTAGCGGAGCGTAGCGAGCAGTACTTC

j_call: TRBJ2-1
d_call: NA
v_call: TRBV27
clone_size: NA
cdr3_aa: CASSVSGAGYNEQFF
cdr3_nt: TGTGCCAGCAGTGTCTCGGGAGCAGGGTACAATGAGCAGTTCTTC

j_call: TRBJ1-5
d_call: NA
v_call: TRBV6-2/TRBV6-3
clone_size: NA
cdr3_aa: CASSYPDRLDQPQHF
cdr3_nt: TGTGCCAGCAGTTACCCCGACAGGTTGGATCAGCCCCAGCATTTT

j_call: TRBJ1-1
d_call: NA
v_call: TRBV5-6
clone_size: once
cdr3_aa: CASSLAPHTLWTEAFF
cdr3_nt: TGTGCCAGCAGCTTGGCTCCTCATACTTTGTGGACTGAAGCTTTCTTT

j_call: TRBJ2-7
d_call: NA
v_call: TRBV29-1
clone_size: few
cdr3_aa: CSVEDPRTGVVGEQYF
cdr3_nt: TGCAGCGTTGAAGATCCGAGGACTGGGGTCGTGGGAGAGCAGTACTTC

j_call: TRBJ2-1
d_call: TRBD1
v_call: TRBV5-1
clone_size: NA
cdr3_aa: CASSPGQGAYNEQFF
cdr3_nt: TGCGCCAGCAGCCCCGGACAGGGTGCATACAATGAGCAGTTCTTC

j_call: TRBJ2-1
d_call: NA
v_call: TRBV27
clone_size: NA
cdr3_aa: CASSFRGYFNEQFF
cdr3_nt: TGTGCCAGCAGCTTCAGAGGCTACTTCAATGAGCAGTTCTTC

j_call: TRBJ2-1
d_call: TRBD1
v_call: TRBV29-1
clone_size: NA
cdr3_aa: CSVELADRASYNEQFF
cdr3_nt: TGCAGCGTTGAGTTAGCGGACAGGGCTTCCTACAATGAGCAGTTCTTC

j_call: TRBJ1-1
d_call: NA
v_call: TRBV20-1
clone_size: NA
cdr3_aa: CSARDLRGLNTEAFF
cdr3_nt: TGCAGTGCCCGTGACCTCAGGGGCCTGAACACTGAAGCTTTCTTT

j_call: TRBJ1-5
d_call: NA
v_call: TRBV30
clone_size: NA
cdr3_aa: CAYQIGATIDSNQPQHF
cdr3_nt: TGTGCCTACCAAATCGGGGCTACAATTGATAGCAATCAGCCCCAGCATTTT

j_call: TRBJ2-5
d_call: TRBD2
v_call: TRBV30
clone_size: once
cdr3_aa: CAWSAAGVETQYF
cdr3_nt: TGTGCCTGGAGTGCAGCGGGGGTAGAGACCCAGTACTTC

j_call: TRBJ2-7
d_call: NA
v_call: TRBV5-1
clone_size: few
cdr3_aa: CASSLVWGYEQYF
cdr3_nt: TGCGCCAGCAGCTTGGTTTGGGGTTACGAGCAGTACTTC

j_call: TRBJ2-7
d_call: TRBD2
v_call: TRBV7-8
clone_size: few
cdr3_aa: CASSPRAGSSYEQYF
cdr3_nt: TGTGCCAGCAGCCCCCGAGCGGGAAGCTCCTACGAGCAGTACTTC

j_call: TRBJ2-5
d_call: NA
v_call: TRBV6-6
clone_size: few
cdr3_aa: CASNPPPGLETQYF
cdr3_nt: TGTGCCAGCAATCCCCCCCCGGGACTGGAGACCCAGTACTTC

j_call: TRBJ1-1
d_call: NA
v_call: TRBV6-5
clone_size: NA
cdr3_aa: CASSYVGGAEAFF
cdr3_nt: TGTGCCAGCAGTTACGTGGGGGGAGCTGAAGCTTTCTTT

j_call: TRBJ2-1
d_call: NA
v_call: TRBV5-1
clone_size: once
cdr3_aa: CASSWAGSSYNEQFF
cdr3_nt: TGCGCCAGCAGCTGGGCAGGGAGCTCCTACAATGAGCAGTTCTTC

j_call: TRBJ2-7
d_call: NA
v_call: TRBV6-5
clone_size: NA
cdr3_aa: CASSLTRGLSYEQYF
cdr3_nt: TGTGCCAGCAGTCTAACCAGGGGCCTCTCCTACGAGCAGTACTTC

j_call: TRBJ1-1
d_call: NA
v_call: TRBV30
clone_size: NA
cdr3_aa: CAWSVQDNTEAFF
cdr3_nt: TGTGCCTGGAGTGTACAAGACAACACTGAAGCTTTCTTT

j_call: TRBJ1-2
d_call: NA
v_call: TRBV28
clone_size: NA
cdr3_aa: CASSPARDQTNYGYTF
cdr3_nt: TGTGCCAGCAGCCCGGCCCGGGACCAGACTAACTATGGCTACACCTTC

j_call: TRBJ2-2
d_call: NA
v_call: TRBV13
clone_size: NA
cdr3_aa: CASSFRTDPGELFF
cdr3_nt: TGTGCCAGCAGCTTCCGGACTGACCCCGGGGAGCTGTTTTTT